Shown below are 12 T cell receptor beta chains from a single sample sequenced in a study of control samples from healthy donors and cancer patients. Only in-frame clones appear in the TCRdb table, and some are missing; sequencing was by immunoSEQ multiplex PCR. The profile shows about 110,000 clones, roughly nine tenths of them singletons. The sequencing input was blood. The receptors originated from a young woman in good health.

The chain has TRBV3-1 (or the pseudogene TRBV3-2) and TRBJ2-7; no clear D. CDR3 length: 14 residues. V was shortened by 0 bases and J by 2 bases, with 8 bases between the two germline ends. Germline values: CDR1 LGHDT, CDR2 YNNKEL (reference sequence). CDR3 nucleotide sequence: TGTGCCAGCAGCCAAGATTGGGATGCCTACGAGCAGTACTTC. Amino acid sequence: CASSQDWDAYEQYF.

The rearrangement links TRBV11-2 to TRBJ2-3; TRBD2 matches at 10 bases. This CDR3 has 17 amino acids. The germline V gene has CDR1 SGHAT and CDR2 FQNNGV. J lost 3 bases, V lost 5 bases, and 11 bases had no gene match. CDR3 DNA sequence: TGTGCCAGCAGCCCCCCGGAGGAGCGGGAGGGTACAGATACGCAGTATTTT. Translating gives CASSPPEEREGTDTQYF. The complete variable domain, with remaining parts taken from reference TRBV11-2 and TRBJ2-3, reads EAGVAQSPRYKIIEKRQSVAFWCNPISGHATLYWYQQILGQGPKLLIQFQNNGVVDDSQLPKDRFSAERLKGVDSTLKIQPAKLEDSAVYLCASSPPEEREGTDTQYFGPGTRLTVL.

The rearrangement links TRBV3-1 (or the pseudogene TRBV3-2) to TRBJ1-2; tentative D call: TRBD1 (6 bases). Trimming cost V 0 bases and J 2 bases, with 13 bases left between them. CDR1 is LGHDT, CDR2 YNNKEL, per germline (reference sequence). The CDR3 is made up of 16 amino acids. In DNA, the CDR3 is TGTGCCAGCAGCCAAGATGGCGGGGGCGCAAACTATGGCTACACCTTC. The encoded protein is CASSQDGGGANYGYTF.

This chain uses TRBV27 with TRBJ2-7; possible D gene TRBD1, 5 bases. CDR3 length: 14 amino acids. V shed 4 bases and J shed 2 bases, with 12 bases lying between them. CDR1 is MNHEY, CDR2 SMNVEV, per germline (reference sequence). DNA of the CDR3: TGTGCCAGCAGTTCCCAGGGAAAGGCCTACGAGCAGTACTTC. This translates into CASSSQGKAYEQYF.

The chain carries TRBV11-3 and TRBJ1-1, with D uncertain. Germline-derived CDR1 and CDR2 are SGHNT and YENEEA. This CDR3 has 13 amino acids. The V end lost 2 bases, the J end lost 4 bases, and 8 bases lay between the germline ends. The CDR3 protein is CASSLRETTEAFF. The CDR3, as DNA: TGTGCCAGCAGCTTACGTGAGACCACTGAAGCTTTCTTT.

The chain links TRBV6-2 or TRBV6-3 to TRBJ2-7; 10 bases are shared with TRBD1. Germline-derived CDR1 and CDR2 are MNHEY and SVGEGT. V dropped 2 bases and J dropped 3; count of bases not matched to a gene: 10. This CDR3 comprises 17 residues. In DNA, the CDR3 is TGTGCCAGCAGTTACGCCGGACCGGGACAGGGGATCTACGAGCAGTACTTC. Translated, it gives CASSYAGPGQGIYEQYF.

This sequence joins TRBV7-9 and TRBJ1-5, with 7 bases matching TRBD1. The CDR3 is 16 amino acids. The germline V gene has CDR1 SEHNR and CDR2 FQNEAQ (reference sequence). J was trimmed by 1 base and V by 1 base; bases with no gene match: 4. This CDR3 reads CASSLVRGQSNQPQHF. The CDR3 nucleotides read TGTGCCAGCAGCTTAGTTCGGGGACAGAGCAATCAGCCCCAGCATTTT.

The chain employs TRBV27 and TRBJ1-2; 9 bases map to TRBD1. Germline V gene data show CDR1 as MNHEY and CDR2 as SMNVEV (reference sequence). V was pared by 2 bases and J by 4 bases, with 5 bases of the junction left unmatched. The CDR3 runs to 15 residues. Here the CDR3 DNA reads TGTGCCAGCAGTTTACGGGACAGGGACCTCTATGGCTACACCTTC. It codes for CASSLRDRDLYGYTF.

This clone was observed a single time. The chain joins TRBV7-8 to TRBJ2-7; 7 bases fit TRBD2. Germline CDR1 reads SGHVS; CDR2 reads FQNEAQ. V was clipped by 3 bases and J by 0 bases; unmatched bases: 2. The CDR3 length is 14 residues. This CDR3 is CASSFERGSYEQYF. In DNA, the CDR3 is TGTGCCAGCAGCTTCGAGCGGGGCTCCTACGAGCAGTACTTC.

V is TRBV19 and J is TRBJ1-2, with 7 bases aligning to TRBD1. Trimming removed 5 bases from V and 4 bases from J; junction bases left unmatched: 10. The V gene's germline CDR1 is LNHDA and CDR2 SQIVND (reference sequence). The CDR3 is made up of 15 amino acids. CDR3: CASSSDNRGSYGYTF. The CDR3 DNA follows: TGTGCCAGTAGTTCCGACAACAGGGGTTCCTATGGCTACACCTTC.

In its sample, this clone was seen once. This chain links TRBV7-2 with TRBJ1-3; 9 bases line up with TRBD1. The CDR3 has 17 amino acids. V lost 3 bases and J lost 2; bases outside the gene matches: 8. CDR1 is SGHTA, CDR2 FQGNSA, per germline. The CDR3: CASSLRWTGETGNTIYF. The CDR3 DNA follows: TGTGCCAGCAGCTTGAGGTGGACAGGGGAAACTGGAAACACCATATATTTT.

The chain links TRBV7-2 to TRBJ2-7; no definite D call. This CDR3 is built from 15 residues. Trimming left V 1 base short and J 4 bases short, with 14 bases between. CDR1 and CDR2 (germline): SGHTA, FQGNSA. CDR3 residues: CASSLGGERSYEQYF. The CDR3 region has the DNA TGTGCCAGCAGCTTAGGAGGAGAACGGAGTTACGAGCAGTACTTC. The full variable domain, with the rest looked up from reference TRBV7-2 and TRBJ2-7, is GAGVSQSPSNKVTEKGKDVELRCDPISGHTALYWYRQSLGQGLEFLIYFQGNSAPDKSGLPSDRFSAERTGGSVSTLTIQRTQQEDSAVYLCASSLGGERSYEQYFGPGTRLTVT.